The rows below give T cell receptor beta chains drawn from one sample of a study of T-cell reconstitution after alpha-beta-depleted transplantation in children. Via MiXCR, TCRdb re-called the PCR reads, giving one row per CDR3 protein. Among around 480,000 distinct CDR3 sequences listed, approximately 32% were seen once. The sequencing used PBMCs from the stem cell graft donor, collected from the stem cell graft. The receptors shown here come from a human donor who donated a stem cell graft to a child with aplastic anemia. CDR3s include the opening cysteine and the closing phenylalanine or tryptophan. Each record gives: CDR3 protein, CDR3 DNA, clone size, V gene, D gene, J gene. The D gene is left open where the match is weak. Some rows have no size entry. The others give once, few or many, or a class for an expanded clone.

cdr3_aa: CATSGTAHATNEKLFF
cdr3_nt: TGTGCCACCTCAGGGACAGCACATGCAACTAATGAAAAACTGTTTTTT
clone_size: .
v_call: TRBV19
d_call: TRBD1
j_call: TRBJ1-4

cdr3_aa: CASSPTVVSYNEQFF
cdr3_nt: TGTGCCAGTAGTCCGACCGTGGTCTCCTACAATGAGCAGTTCTTC
clone_size: few
v_call: TRBV19
d_call: .
j_call: TRBJ2-1

cdr3_aa: CASSQGMGEQYF
cdr3_nt: TGTGCCAGCAGCCAGGGGATGGGGGAGCAGTACTTC
clone_size: .
v_call: TRBV6-5
d_call: .
j_call: TRBJ2-7

cdr3_aa: CASTKPAGVGTDTQYF
cdr3_nt: TGCGCCAGCACCAAACCAGCGGGAGTTGGCACAGATACGCAGTATTTT
clone_size: few
v_call: TRBV5-1
d_call: TRBD2
j_call: TRBJ2-3

cdr3_aa: CASSSTAAGGINTQYF
cdr3_nt: TGTGCCAGCAGCTCCACCGCCGCAGGGGGAATAAATACGCAGTATTTT
clone_size: .
v_call: TRBV7-7
d_call: TRBD1
j_call: TRBJ2-3

cdr3_aa: CAWSVTGVTYGYTF
cdr3_nt: TGTGCCTGGAGTGTAACAGGAGTTACCTATGGCTACACCTTC
clone_size: few
v_call: TRBV30
d_call: .
j_call: TRBJ1-2

cdr3_aa: CSVLSARGYTF
cdr3_nt: TGCAGCGTTCTATCAGCCCGGGGCTACACCTTC
clone_size: .
v_call: TRBV29-1
d_call: .
j_call: TRBJ1-2

cdr3_aa: CASSFGQLMGDEQFF
cdr3_nt: TGTGCCAGCAGCTTCGGACAGCTAATGGGGGATGAGCAGTTCTTC
clone_size: .
v_call: TRBV11-1
d_call: .
j_call: TRBJ2-1

cdr3_aa: CASSLGQGAHTGELFF
cdr3_nt: TGTGCCAGCAGCTTAGGACAGGGGGCGCACACCGGGGAGCTGTTTTTT
clone_size: .
v_call: TRBV11-3
d_call: TRBD1
j_call: TRBJ2-2

cdr3_aa: CASGASNYGYTF
cdr3_nt: TGTGCCTCGGGAGCGTCTAACTATGGCTACACCTTC
clone_size: .
v_call: TRBV11-2
d_call: .
j_call: TRBJ1-2

cdr3_aa: CASSQQGGAEAFF
cdr3_nt: TGCGCCAGCAGCCAGCAGGGAGGCGCTGAAGCTTTCTTT
clone_size: few
v_call: TRBV4-3
d_call: .
j_call: TRBJ1-1

cdr3_aa: CSVARMDSYEQYF
cdr3_nt: TGCAGCGTTGCGAGGATGGACTCCTACGAGCAGTACTTC
clone_size: .
v_call: TRBV29-1
d_call: .
j_call: TRBJ2-7

cdr3_aa: CAWSPGQGLSEAFF
cdr3_nt: TGTGCCTGGAGTCCAGGACAGGGGCTATCTGAAGCTTTCTTT
clone_size: .
v_call: TRBV30
d_call: TRBD1
j_call: TRBJ1-1

cdr3_aa: CASSEGAAREKLFF
cdr3_nt: TGTGCCAGCAGCGAAGGGGCAGCTCGGGAAAAACTGTTTTTT
clone_size: .
v_call: TRBV11-2
d_call: .
j_call: TRBJ1-4

cdr3_aa: CASSRRDRVAKNIQYF
cdr3_nt: TGTGCCAGCAGCAGGCGGGACAGGGTTGCCAAAAACATTCAGTACTTC
clone_size: .
v_call: TRBV21-1
d_call: .
j_call: TRBJ2-4

cdr3_aa: CASSLPEIQETQYF
cdr3_nt: TGCGCCAGCAGCTTGCCAGAAATCCAAGAGACCCAGTACTTC
clone_size: .
v_call: TRBV5-1
d_call: .
j_call: TRBJ2-5

cdr3_aa: CASSQDGTGLEAFF
cdr3_nt: TGTGCCAGCAGCCAGGATGGGACAGGGCTTGAAGCTTTCTTT
clone_size: .
v_call: TRBV3-1
d_call: TRBD1
j_call: TRBJ1-1

cdr3_aa: CASRPVGDTQYF
cdr3_nt: TGTGCCAGCAGGCCGGTTGGGGATACGCAGTATTTT
clone_size: once
v_call: TRBV28
d_call: .
j_call: TRBJ2-3

cdr3_aa: CASSPQDRGHGYTF
cdr3_nt: TGTGCCAGCAGTCCACAGGACAGGGGGCATGGCTACACCTTC
clone_size: few
v_call: TRBV6-1
d_call: TRBD1
j_call: TRBJ1-2

cdr3_aa: CASSLQTLRNQPQHF
cdr3_nt: TGTGCCAGCAGTTTACAGACCCTACGGAATCAGCCCCAGCATTTT
clone_size: .
v_call: TRBV12-3/TRBV12-4
d_call: .
j_call: TRBJ1-5

cdr3_aa: CATSDRGRGTDTQYF
cdr3_nt: TGTGCCACCAGTGACCGAGGACGGGGCACAGATACGCAGTATTTT
clone_size: few
v_call: TRBV24-1
d_call: .
j_call: TRBJ2-3

cdr3_aa: CSARPRGTKNIQYF
cdr3_nt: TGCAGTGCTAGACCCAGGGGGACCAAAAACATTCAGTACTTC
clone_size: .
v_call: TRBV20-1
d_call: TRBD1
j_call: TRBJ2-4

cdr3_aa: CASRWLAENTGELFF
cdr3_nt: TGCGCCAGCAGGTGGCTAGCGGAGAACACCGGGGAGCTGTTTTTT
clone_size: few
v_call: TRBV4-1
d_call: TRBD2
j_call: TRBJ2-2

cdr3_aa: CASSPRDLSGNTIYF
cdr3_nt: TGTGCCAGCTCACCCAGGGACCTCTCTGGAAACACCATATATTTT
clone_size: .
v_call: TRBV18
d_call: .
j_call: TRBJ1-3

cdr3_aa: CASSEFGGLYGYTF
cdr3_nt: TGTGCCAGCAGTGAATTCGGGGGTCTGTATGGCTACACCTTC
clone_size: .
v_call: TRBV25-1
d_call: .
j_call: TRBJ1-2

cdr3_aa: CSARQTGTSGIFYNEQFF
cdr3_nt: TGCAGTGCTAGGCAGACCGGGACTAGCGGGATTTTCTACAATGAGCAGTTCTTC
clone_size: few
v_call: TRBV20-1
d_call: TRBD2
j_call: TRBJ2-1

cdr3_aa: CASSLSYGLAGMYNEQFF
cdr3_nt: TGTGCCAGCAGCTTAAGCTACGGACTAGCGGGAATGTACAATGAGCAGTTCTTC
clone_size: .
v_call: TRBV13
d_call: TRBD2
j_call: TRBJ2-1

cdr3_aa: CASTGYKGQANYGYTF
cdr3_nt: TGTGCCAGCACCGGATACAAGGGACAGGCCAACTATGGCTACACCTTC
clone_size: once
v_call: TRBV7-2
d_call: TRBD1
j_call: TRBJ1-2

cdr3_aa: CASSLQGPFAEAFF
cdr3_nt: TGTGCCAGCAGCTTGCAGGGCCCGTTTGCTGAAGCTTTCTTT
clone_size: few
v_call: TRBV7-9
d_call: .
j_call: TRBJ1-1

cdr3_aa: CSAIGPGLAGGEYF
cdr3_nt: TGCAGTGCTATTGGTCCGGGACTAGCGGGAGGGGAGTACTTC
clone_size: few
v_call: TRBV20-1
d_call: TRBD2
j_call: TRBJ2-7

cdr3_aa: CATSRDLPRGETQYF
cdr3_nt: TGTGCCACCAGCAGAGATCTTCCCCGGGGAGAGACCCAGTACTTC
clone_size: .
v_call: TRBV15
d_call: .
j_call: TRBJ2-5

cdr3_aa: CASRPTGTGANVLTF
cdr3_nt: TGTGCCAGCAGACCGACAGGGACGGGGGCCAACGTCCTGACTTTC
clone_size: .
v_call: TRBV12-3/TRBV12-4
d_call: TRBD1
j_call: TRBJ2-6

cdr3_aa: CSARDAQRGGKEKLFF
cdr3_nt: TGCAGTGCTAGAGATGCACAAAGGGGAGGAAAAGAAAAACTGTTTTTT
clone_size: .
v_call: TRBV20-1
d_call: .
j_call: TRBJ1-4

cdr3_aa: CASSLDSLYGYTF
cdr3_nt: TGCGCCAGCAGCTTGGACAGCCTCTATGGCTACACCTTC
clone_size: .
v_call: TRBV5-1
d_call: .
j_call: TRBJ1-2

cdr3_aa: CASSYGRGQPQHF
cdr3_nt: TGTGCCAGCAGTTACGGGCGAGGTCAGCCCCAGCATTTT
clone_size: few
v_call: TRBV6-5
d_call: .
j_call: TRBJ1-5

cdr3_aa: CASSDPGPGGGKLFF
cdr3_nt: TGTGCCAGCTCGGATCCAGGCCCGGGTGGTGGAAAACTGTTTTTT
clone_size: .
v_call: TRBV6-2/TRBV6-3
d_call: .
j_call: TRBJ1-4

cdr3_aa: CASSLVGTESTNEKLFF
cdr3_nt: TGTGCCAGCAGCTTAGTGGGGACAGAATCAACTAATGAAAAACTGTTTTTT
clone_size: .
v_call: TRBV11-2
d_call: TRBD1
j_call: TRBJ1-4

cdr3_aa: CAWSPPRAGGANEQFF
cdr3_nt: TGTGCCTGGTCTCCTCCCCGTGCGGGAGGTGCCAATGAGCAGTTCTTC
clone_size: .
v_call: TRBV30
d_call: TRBD2
j_call: TRBJ2-1

cdr3_aa: CASSRPDNEQFF
cdr3_nt: TGCGCCAGCAGCCGTCCGGACAATGAGCAGTTCTTC
clone_size: few
v_call: TRBV5-1
d_call: .
j_call: TRBJ2-1

cdr3_aa: CASSLSASGISQEFF
cdr3_nt: TGTGCCAGCAGCTTAAGTGCCAGCGGGATTAGTCAGGAGTTCTTC
clone_size: few
v_call: TRBV7-2
d_call: TRBD2
j_call: TRBJ2-1

cdr3_aa: CSATGTMLIDEQYF
cdr3_nt: TGCAGTGCGACCGGGACAATGTTAATCGACGAGCAGTACTTC
clone_size: .
v_call: TRBV20-1
d_call: .
j_call: TRBJ2-7

cdr3_aa: CASSSPDRPRREAFF
cdr3_nt: TGTGCCAGCAGTTCCCCCGACAGGCCAAGGAGGGAAGCTTTCTTT
clone_size: few
v_call: TRBV6-5
d_call: .
j_call: TRBJ1-1

cdr3_aa: CASSEAFRIKTGSGYTF
cdr3_nt: TGTGCCAGCAGTGAAGCCTTCCGCATTAAGACAGGGTCCGGCTACACCTTC
clone_size: many
v_call: TRBV6-1
d_call: TRBD1
j_call: TRBJ1-2

cdr3_aa: CASSYEFTNNEQFF
cdr3_nt: TGTGCCAGCAGTTACGAGTTTACTAACAATGAGCAGTTCTTC
clone_size: .
v_call: TRBV6-5
d_call: .
j_call: TRBJ2-1

cdr3_aa: CASSYTSSGRDLNEQFF
cdr3_nt: TGTGCCAGCAGTTACACTTCTAGCGGGAGAGATTTAAATGAGCAGTTCTTC
clone_size: few
v_call: TRBV6-2/TRBV6-3
d_call: TRBD2
j_call: TRBJ2-1

cdr3_aa: CASSFSPIQKANEKLFF
cdr3_nt: TGTGCCAGCAGCTTCTCCCCAATCCAGAAAGCTAATGAAAAACTGTTTTTT
clone_size: .
v_call: TRBV5-5
d_call: .
j_call: TRBJ1-4

cdr3_aa: CASSLIGTVQETQYF
cdr3_nt: TGTGCCAGCAGCCTTATAGGGACTGTCCAAGAGACCCAGTACTTC
clone_size: few
v_call: TRBV7-6
d_call: .
j_call: TRBJ2-5

cdr3_aa: CSVFVSEQFF
cdr3_nt: TGCAGCGTTTTCGTGAGTGAGCAGTTCTTC
clone_size: .
v_call: TRBV29-1
d_call: .
j_call: TRBJ2-1

cdr3_aa: CASYRQNTEAFF
cdr3_nt: TGTGCCAGCTACAGACAGAACACTGAAGCTTTCTTT
clone_size: few
v_call: TRBV7-9
d_call: .
j_call: TRBJ1-1

cdr3_aa: CASSLGLAAEQFF
cdr3_nt: TGTGCCAGCAGCTTAGGACTAGCGGCTGAGCAGTTCTTC
clone_size: few
v_call: TRBV7-2
d_call: TRBD2
j_call: TRBJ2-1

cdr3_aa: CSVRAPGTGKETQYF
cdr3_nt: TGCAGCGTTCGTGCCCCCGGGACAGGGAAAGAGACCCAGTACTTC
clone_size: few
v_call: TRBV29-1
d_call: TRBD1
j_call: TRBJ2-5

cdr3_aa: CASSLAAGVTEAFF
cdr3_nt: TGTGCCAGCAGCCTCGCGGCAGGGGTCACTGAAGCTTTCTTT
clone_size: few
v_call: TRBV28
d_call: .
j_call: TRBJ1-1

cdr3_aa: CASSLVWLAGGPGSNEQFF
cdr3_nt: TGTGCCAGCAGCTTGGTATGGCTAGCGGGAGGCCCAGGGAGCAATGAGCAGTTCTTC
clone_size: few
v_call: TRBV5-4
d_call: TRBD2
j_call: TRBJ2-1

cdr3_aa: CASSHRGEEAEAFF
cdr3_nt: TGTGCCAGTAGCCACAGGGGTGAGGAGGCTGAAGCTTTCTTT
clone_size: .
v_call: TRBV19
d_call: TRBD1
j_call: TRBJ1-1

cdr3_aa: CASSLLGVLNTEAFF
cdr3_nt: TGTGCCAGCAGCCTATTGGGGGTATTGAACACTGAAGCTTTCTTT
clone_size: .
v_call: TRBV7-3
d_call: .
j_call: TRBJ1-1

cdr3_aa: CASSYRIFAEDNEQFF
cdr3_nt: TGTGCCAGCAGCTACCGCATTTTTGCGGAAGACAATGAGCAGTTCTTC
clone_size: .
v_call: TRBV7-6
d_call: .
j_call: TRBJ2-1

cdr3_aa: CSVGPGTVNQPQHF
cdr3_nt: TGCAGCGTTGGTCCGGGGACGGTAAATCAGCCCCAGCATTTT
clone_size: few
v_call: TRBV29-1
d_call: .
j_call: TRBJ1-5